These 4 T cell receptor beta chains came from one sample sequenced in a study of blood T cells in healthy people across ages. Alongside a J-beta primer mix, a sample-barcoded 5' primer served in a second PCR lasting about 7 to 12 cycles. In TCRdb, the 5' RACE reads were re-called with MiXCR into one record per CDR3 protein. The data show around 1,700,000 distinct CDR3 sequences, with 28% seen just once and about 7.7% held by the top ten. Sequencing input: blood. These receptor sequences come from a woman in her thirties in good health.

The CDR3 nucleotides are TGTGCCAGCAGTGACATGGGGAGGGACAATCAGCCCCAGCATTTT. It is translated as CASSDMGRDNQPQHF. The chain combines TRBV2 with TRBJ1-5; D gene ambiguous. Germline CDR1 is SNHLY and CDR2 is FYNNEI. CDR3 length equals 15 residues. Trimming pared 3 bases from V and 3 bases from J, leaving 12 bases between. Drawing the rest from reference TRBV2 and TRBJ1-5, the complete variable domain is EPEVTQTPSHQVTQMGQEVILRCVPISNHLYFYWYRQILGQKVEFLVSFYNNEISEKSEIFDDQFSVERPDGSNFTLKIRSTKLEDSAMYFCASSDMGRDNQPQHFGDGTRLSIL.

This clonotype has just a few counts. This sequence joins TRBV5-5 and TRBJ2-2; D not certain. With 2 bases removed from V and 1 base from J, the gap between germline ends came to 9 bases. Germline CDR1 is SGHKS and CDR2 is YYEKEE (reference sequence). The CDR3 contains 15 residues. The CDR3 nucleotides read TGTGCCAGCAGCTTTGCTGGGATGAACACCGGGGAGCTGTTTTTT. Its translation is CASSFAGMNTGELFF. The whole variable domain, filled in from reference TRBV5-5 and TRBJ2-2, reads DAGVTQSPTHLIKTRGQQVTLRCSPISGHKSVSWYQQVLGQGPQFIFQYYEKEERGRGNFPDRFSARQFPNYSSELNVNALLLGDSALYLCASSFAGMNTGELFFGEGSRLTVL.

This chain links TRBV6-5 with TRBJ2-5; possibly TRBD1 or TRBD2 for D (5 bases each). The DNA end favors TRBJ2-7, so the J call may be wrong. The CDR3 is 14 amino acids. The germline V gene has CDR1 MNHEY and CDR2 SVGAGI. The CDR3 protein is CASRPGTVLYEQYF. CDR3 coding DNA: TGTGCCAGCAGGCCCGGGACCGTATTATACGAGCAGTACTTC.

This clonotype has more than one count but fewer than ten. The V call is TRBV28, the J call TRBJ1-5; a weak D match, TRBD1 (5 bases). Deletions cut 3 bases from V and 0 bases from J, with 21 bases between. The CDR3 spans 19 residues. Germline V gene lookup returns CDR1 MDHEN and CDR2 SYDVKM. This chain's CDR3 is CASSLAGGSTVDSNQPQHF. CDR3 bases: TGTGCCAGCAGTTTGGCTGGGGGTTCGACCGTCGATAGCAATCAGCCCCAGCATTTT.